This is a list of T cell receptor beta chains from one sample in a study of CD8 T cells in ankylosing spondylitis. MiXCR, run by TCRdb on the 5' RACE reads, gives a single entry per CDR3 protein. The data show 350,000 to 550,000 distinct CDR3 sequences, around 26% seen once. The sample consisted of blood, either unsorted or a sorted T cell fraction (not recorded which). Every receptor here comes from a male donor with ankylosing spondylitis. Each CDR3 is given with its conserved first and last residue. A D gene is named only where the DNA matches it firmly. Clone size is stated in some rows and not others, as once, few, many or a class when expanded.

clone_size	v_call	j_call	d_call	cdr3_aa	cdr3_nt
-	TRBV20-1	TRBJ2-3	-	CSARKGYGTDTQYF	TGCAGTGCTAGAAAAGGGTACGGCACAGATACGCAGTATTTT
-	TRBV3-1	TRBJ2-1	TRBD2	CASSWGRTSGTEDEQFF	TGTGCCAGCAGTTGGGGGCGCACTAGCGGAACGGAAGATGAGCAGTTCTTC
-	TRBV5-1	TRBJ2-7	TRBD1	CASSLASGGWYEQYF	TGCGCCAGCAGCTTGGCCTCAGGGGGCTGGTACGAGCAGTACTTC
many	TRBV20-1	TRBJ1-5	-	CSARPQLGQPQHF	TGCAGTGCTAGACCACAATTGGGTCAGCCCCAGCATTTT
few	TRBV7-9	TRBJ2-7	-	CASSPDLTPYEQYF	TGTGCCAGCAGCCCCGACCTTACCCCCTACGAGCAGTACTTC
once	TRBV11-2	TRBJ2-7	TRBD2	CASSLEGTSTPYEQYF	TGTGCCAGCAGCTTAGAGGGGACTAGCACACCCTACGAGCAGTACTTC
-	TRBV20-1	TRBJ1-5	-	CSARGVDSNQPQHF	TGCAGTGCTAGGGGGGTAGATAGCAATCAGCCCCAGCATTTT
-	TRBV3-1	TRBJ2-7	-	CASSQAYSSGYEQYF	TGTGCCAGCAGCCAAGCTTACTCTTCCGGCTACGAGCAGTACTTC
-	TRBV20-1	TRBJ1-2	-	CSATPGRSNYGYTF	TGCAGTGCTACCCCCGGCAGATCTAACTATGGCTACACCTTC
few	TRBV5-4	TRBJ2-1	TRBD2	CASSSYGRAYNEQFF	TGTGCCAGCAGCTCCTACGGGAGGGCCTACAATGAGCAGTTCTTC